The 27 T cell receptor beta chains below come from one sample, sequenced in a study of T cell changes during pregnancy in multiple sclerosis. Profiled with immunoSEQ multiplex PCR; TCRdb holds only in-frame clones, not every one. The sample lists approximately 88,000 clones, around 94% occurring once. Sequencing used peripheral blood, obtained in the first trimester of pregnancy. All receptors come from a female donor with multiple sclerosis, enrolled in a pregnancy study.

The chain links TRBV4-1 to TRBJ2-3, with a possible D match to TRBD2 (6 bases). The germline gives CDR1 MGHRA, CDR2 YSYEKL. The CDR3 runs 15 residues. Trimming stripped 4 bases from V and 6 bases from J, with 17 bases between. CDR3 amino acids: CASSLPQGGTDTQYF. The CDR3 DNA is TGCGCCAGCAGCCTACCTCAGGGCGGGACCGATACGCAGTATTTT.

This rearrangement joins TRBV5-6 to TRBJ1-1; D not certain. The germline CDR1 and CDR2 sequences are SGHDT and YYEEEE. CDR3 length equals 15 residues. The V and J ends lost 0 bases and 0 bases respectively, with 9 bases between them. This chain's CDR3 is CASSLVGQVNTEAFF. DNA of the CDR3: TGTGCCAGCAGCTTGGTAGGTCAGGTGAACACTGAAGCTTTCTTT.

The rearrangement links TRBV11-2 to TRBJ2-2; 7 bases fit TRBD2. With V trimmed by 7 bases and J by 0 bases, 5 bases remained unmatched. Germline loops: CDR1 SGHAT, CDR2 FQNNGV. This CDR3 has 15 residues. CDR3 loop: CASKTSGANTGELFF. Written as DNA, the CDR3 is TGTGCCAGCAAGACGAGCGGGGCGAACACCGGGGAGCTGTTTTTT.

The chain carries TRBV11-2 and TRBJ2-1, with a weak D call TRBD2 (5 bases). Trimming removed 0 bases from V and 9 bases from J, with 6 bases in between. Germline values: CDR1 SGHAT, CDR2 FQNNGV. This CDR3 is 12 amino acids long. The CDR3 loop is CASSLDRGEQFF. For the CDR3, the DNA is TGTGCCAGCAGCTTAGACCGGGGTGAGCAGTTCTTC.

This chain joins TRBV4-3 and TRBJ2-3, with 10 bases matching TRBD2. The CDR3 covers 17 residues. CDR1 is LGHNA, CDR2 YSLEER, per germline. J was trimmed by 7 bases and V by 0 bases; bases with no gene match: 10. CDR3 bases: TGCGCCAGCAGCCAAGAAAGGGCTAGCGGGAGTCTGAATACGCAGTATTTT. Translating gives CASSQERASGSLNTQYF.

This clone is a singleton in its sample. V and J are TRBV7-9 and TRBJ2-1; a possible D gene is TRBD2 (6 bases). The CDR3 totals 14 residues. Germline V gene sequence: CDR1 SEHNR, CDR2 FQNEAQ (reference sequence). The V and J ends lost 4 bases and 9 bases respectively, with 16 bases between them. This CDR3 reads CASSSPKRVGEQFF. The CDR3 nucleotides are TGTGCCAGCAGCTCTCCGAAGCGGGTAGGTGAGCAGTTCTTC.

The gene calls are TRBV29-1 and TRBJ1-1, with D unresolved. V lost 4 bases and J 6 bases, leaving 9 bases between the germline ends. CDR3 length equals 11 residues. Germline V lookup: CDR1 SQVTM, CDR2 ANQGSEA. The CDR3 loop reads CSVVGSAEAFF. The CDR3 DNA is TGCAGCGTTGTCGGTTCGGCTGAAGCTTTCTTT. The complete variable domain, with remaining parts taken from reference TRBV29-1 and TRBJ1-1, reads SAVISQKPSRDICQRGTSLTIQCQVDSQVTMMFWYRQQPGQSLTLIATANQGSEATYESGFVIDKFPISRPNLTFSTLTVSNMSPEDSSIYLCSVVGSAEAFFGQGTRLTVV.

Of note for this clone: This sample includes further DNA sequences coding for the same CDR3. This chain links TRBV6-5 with TRBJ2-7; 7 bases are a match to TRBD1. In germline, CDR1 is MNHEY, CDR2 SVGAGI. The CDR3 extends over 13 amino acids. J gave up 3 bases and V 4 bases, and 3 bases lay outside the gene matches. The CDR3 spells CASSLGQSYEQYF. The CDR3, as DNA: TGTGCCAGCAGTTTGGGACAGAGCTACGAGCAGTACTTC.

V and J are TRBV29-1 and TRBJ2-6; no reliable D call. Trimming took off 3 bases at V and 2 bases at J, with 8 bases between the two ends. The CDR3 runs 14 residues. Germline lookup yields CDR1 SQVTM and CDR2 ANQGSEA. The CDR3 sequence: CSVEAETGANVLTF. For the CDR3, the DNA is TGCAGCGTTGAGGCTGAAACTGGGGCCAACGTCCTGACTTTC.

The rearrangement uses TRBV27 and TRBJ2-2; 12 nucleotides align to TRBD2. The J segment lost 5 bases and the V segment lost 0 bases, leaving 7 bases of the junction unmatched. This CDR3 contains 18 residues. Germline CDR1 MNHEY, CDR2 SMNVEV (reference sequence). CDR3 residues: CASSLSGRLAGDTGELFF. The CDR3 coding sequence is TGTGCCAGCAGTTTATCGGGCAGACTAGCGGGAGATACCGGGGAGCTGTTTTTT.

This chain connects TRBV9 to TRBJ2-1; the D gene is possibly TRBD2 (6 bases). V dropped 2 bases and J dropped 5 bases, with 14 bases sitting between them. The germline V gene encodes CDR1 SGDLS and CDR2 YYNGEE. The CDR3 loop spans 15 amino acids. CDR3 nucleotides: TGTGCCAGCAGCGTGGCGGGACGGACCAACAATGAGCAGTTCTTC. Translation gives CASSVAGRTNNEQFF.

This clone came up once. The chain has TRBV6-1 and TRBJ1-2, with no clear D. The CDR3 spans 12 residues. V shed 8 bases and J shed 8 bases, with 15 bases lying between them. The germline gives CDR1 MNHNS, CDR2 SASEGT. CDR3: CASHPNTFGYTF. In nucleotides, the CDR3 is TGTGCCAGCCACCCCAACACGTTCGGCTACACCTTC.

J is TRBJ2-3 and V is TRBV7-2, with D perhaps TRBD2 (5 bases). This CDR3 is 16 amino acids long. V was pared by 4 bases and J by 3 bases, with 17 bases between. Germline CDR1 and CDR2: SGHTA and FQGNSA. This chain's CDR3 is CASSSLVGLWTDTQYF. Here the CDR3 DNA reads TGTGCCAGCAGCTCCCTCGTAGGACTTTGGACAGATACGCAGTATTTT.

This chain links TRBV2 with TRBJ2-7, with TRBD1 identical over 9 bases. V lost 5 bases, J lost 13 bases, and 6 bases stayed unmatched. CDR1 SNHLY and CDR2 FYNNEI come from the germline V gene. The CDR3 sequence is 11 residues long. CDR3 DNA: TGTGCCAGCAGTACTATGACAGGGGGTTACTTC. Protein product: CASSTMTGGYF.

A single count supports this clone. This sequence joins TRBV7-3 and TRBJ2-7, with 9 bases identical to TRBD2. From germline, CDR1 is SGHTA and CDR2 FQGTGA. Trimming removed 0 bases from V and 7 bases from J; junction bases left unmatched: 4. The CDR3 extends over 14 amino acids. CDR3 in DNA: TGTGCCAGCAGCTTAACGGCGGGGGGGGCTGAGCAGTACTTC. It is translated as CASSLTAGGAEQYF.

The V call is TRBV28, the J call TRBJ2-1; TRBD1 matches at 7 bases. The CDR3 loop spans 11 amino acids. The germline gives CDR1 MDHEN, CDR2 SYDVKM. Trimming took 7 bases from V and 13 from J; bases not matched to a gene: 7. The CDR3 protein is CASTTGFEQFF. DNA for the CDR3: TGTGCCAGCACGACAGGGTTTGAACAGTTCTTC.

With regard to this clone: Other DNA sequences from this sample encode an identical CDR3 as well. This rearrangement joins TRBV9 to TRBJ2-5, with D possibly being TRBD2 (5 bases). V lost 0 bases and J 5 bases, leaving 5 bases between the germline ends. The CDR3 sequence is 12 residues long. CDR1 and CDR2 (germline): SGDLS, YYNGEE. The CDR3 here is CASSVAGETQYF. The CDR3 nucleotides are TGTGCCAGCAGCGTAGCGGGGGAGACCCAGTACTTC.

The rearrangement joins TRBV19 to TRBJ2-1; 8 bases are shared with TRBD1. V dropped 5 bases and J dropped 2; count of bases not matched to a gene: 5. The CDR3 is 15 residues long. Germline V gene data show CDR1 as LNHDA and CDR2 as SQIVND (reference sequence). The CDR3 region is CASSPRQGPYNEQFF. The CDR3 DNA reads as TGTGCCAGTAGTCCTCGACAGGGGCCCTACAATGAGCAGTTCTTC.

The chain couples TRBV5-1 to TRBJ2-7; D uncertain. This CDR3 contains 12 residues. The V gene lost 0 bases and the J gene lost 7 bases, with 8 bases spanning the gap. Germline CDR1 is SGHRS and CDR2 is YFSETQ. The CDR3 spells CASSLGASEQYF. The CDR3 bases are TGCGCCAGCAGCTTGGGGGCGAGTGAGCAGTACTTC.

This chain joins TRBV19 and TRBJ1-5; D not resolved. Germline V gene data show CDR1 as LNHDA and CDR2 as SQIVND (reference sequence). V lost 5 bases and J lost 6, with 29 bases in between. This CDR3 is 19 amino acids long. CDR3 sequence (DNA): TGTGCCAGTAGTTCCGCTTCAATCCTAGACACGCCTCGGGGTCAGCCCCAGCATTTT. This gives the protein CASSSASILDTPRGQPQHF.

The V and J genes are TRBV29-1 and TRBJ2-7; 8 bases agree with TRBD1. Germline CDR1 and CDR2: SQVTM and ANQGSEA. V was pared by 7 bases and J by 7 bases, with 15 bases of the junction left unmatched. The CDR3 contains 14 residues. CDR3 in DNA: TGCAGCGCCGCGACAGGGGCCGCCTCGGGGGAGCAGTACTTC. Protein product: CSAATGAASGEQYF.

The chain is built from TRBV6-5 and TRBJ2-7; tentative D call: TRBD2 (6 bases). Trimming took off 6 bases at V and 2 bases at J, with 11 bases between the two ends. The germline V gene encodes CDR1 MNHEY and CDR2 SVGAGI. The CDR3 is made up of 13 amino acids. CDR3 sequence (DNA): TGTGCCAGCAGGACGGGACTTACCTACGAGCAGTACTTC. Residues: CASRTGLTYEQYF.

The V call is TRBV6-5, the J call TRBJ2-7; possibly TRBD1 for D (5 bases). Germline assignment: CDR1 MNHEY and CDR2 SVGAGI. The ends were cut back, 8 bases at V and 1 base at J, with 12 bases in the middle. There are 13 residues in the CDR3. CDR3 nucleotide sequence: TGTGCCAGCTGGAAGGCAGGGTCCTACGAGCAGTACTTC. This codes for CASWKAGSYEQYF.

This sequence joins TRBV25-1 and TRBJ2-2; D may be TRBD2 (5 bases). The CDR3 is 15 amino acids. With 1 base removed from V and 2 bases from J, the gap between germline ends came to 8 bases. The germline CDR1 and CDR2 sequences are MGHDK and SYGVNS. Here the CDR3 reads CASSESGINTGELFF. CDR3 DNA sequence: TGTGCCAGCAGTGAATCGGGGATTAACACCGGGGAGCTGTTTTTT. The full variable domain, in which reference TRBV25-1 and TRBJ2-2 provide the parts outside the CDR3, is EADIYQTPRYLVIGTGKKITLECSQTMGHDKMYWYQQDPGMELHLIHYSYGVNSTEKGDLSSESTVSRIRTEHFPLTLESARPSHTSQYLCASSESGINTGELFFGEGSRLTVL.

The chain employs TRBV5-4 and TRBJ2-2, with 10 bases lining up with TRBD2. V gave up 2 bases and J gave up 6 bases; unmatched junction bases: 10. CDR1 and CDR2 from the germline V gene are SGHNT and YYREEE (reference sequence). This CDR3 is 17 amino acids long. CDR3: CASSFPTSGIGSGELFF. The CDR3 DNA sequence: TGTGCCAGCAGCTTCCCTACTAGCGGGATAGGTTCCGGGGAGCTGTTTTTT.

This sequence joins TRBV5-1 and TRBJ2-1; TRBD2 aligns across 8 bases. Per the germline V gene, CDR1 is SGHRS and CDR2 is YFSETQ. Trimming took 6 bases from V and 3 from J; bases not matched to a gene: 14. The CDR3 contains 17 residues. The CDR3 reads CASTPVPSGPFYNEQFF. The CDR3 region has the DNA TGCGCCAGCACCCCGGTCCCTAGCGGGCCATTCTACAATGAGCAGTTCTTC.

V gene TRBV28 combines with J gene TRBJ2-1, with D perhaps TRBD1 (6 bases). Germline V CDR1 and CDR2: MDHEN, SYDVKM. The CDR3 contains 15 residues. Between the trimmed V and J ends, which lost 5 bases and 5 bases, there was a span of 16 bases. The CDR3 DNA sequence: TGTGCCAGCAGTCAACCCACGACAGGAAACAATGAGCAGTTCTTC. Its protein product is CASSQPTTGNNEQFF.